One sample yielded the 12 T cell receptor beta chains listed below, sequenced in a study of CD8 T cell repertoires and HIV-1 epitope variants. Generated by immunoSEQ multiplex PCR, the TCRdb table keeps only in-frame clones and is missing some. The table lists under 100,000 clones, more than 65% of them singletons, with roughly 25% in the top ten. Input material: uncultured baseline CD8+ T cells from peripheral blood mononuclear cells (PBMCs). These receptors were obtained from a male donor with HIV.

As for this clone: The junction differs from germline at one of its ends, possibly a read error. The chain has TRBV6-1 and TRBJ2-5; D is ambiguous. Germline V lookup: CDR1 MNHNS, CDR2 SASEGT. CDR3 length: 12 residues. In nucleotides, the CDR3 is TGTGCCAGCAGGTTGAACCAGGAGACCCAGTACTTC. Translated, it gives CASRLNQETQYF.

The chain uses TRBV30 and TRBJ1-1; D call uncertain. The germline gives CDR1 GTSNPN, CDR2 SVGIG (reference sequence). V was cut by 4 bases and J by 3 bases, with 6 bases left in between. CDR3 size: 11 residues. The CDR3 sequence is CAWTEDTEAFF. The CDR3 nucleotides are TGTGCCTGGACGGAGGACACTGAAGCTTTCTTT.

CDR3 coding DNA: TGTGCCAGCAGTTTATCTCCGGACAGAAGCTATAATTCACCCCTCCACTTT. Translated: CASSLSPDRSYNSPLHF. J is TRBJ1-6 and V is TRBV28; D might be TRBD1 (6 bases). The CDR3 has 17 amino acids. In germline, CDR1 is MDHEN, CDR2 SYDVKM. Trimming took 1 base from V and 3 from J, leaving 13 bases between them.

The V and J genes are TRBV18 and TRBJ2-1, with 10 positions matching TRBD2. Germline-derived CDR1 and CDR2 are KGHSH and LQKENI. CDR3 length: 15 residues. V was clipped by 5 bases and J by 12 bases; unmatched bases: 13. The CDR3 protein is CASSTSGTPVRGQFF. CDR3 DNA sequence: TGTGCCAGCTCAACTAGCGGGACTCCCGTCAGGGGGCAGTTCTTC.

The chain links TRBV7-9 to TRBJ1-1, with TRBD1 as a possible D gene (5 bases). The CDR3 sequence is 14 residues long. CDR1 and CDR2 from the germline V gene are SEHNR and FQNEAQ (reference sequence). V lost 4 bases and J lost 3, with 12 bases in between. The CDR3 region is CASSSQGKDTEAFF. CDR3 bases: TGTGCCAGCAGCTCTCAGGGCAAAGACACTGAAGCTTTCTTT.

The chain joins TRBV7-2 to TRBJ1-1; D gene unclear. The CDR3 length is 13 residues. Looked up from germline, CDR1 is SGHTA and CDR2 is FQGNSA. V lost 4 bases and J 0 bases, leaving 6 bases between the germline ends. CDR3 sequence (DNA): TGTGCCAGCAGCTCCGATATGAACACTGAAGCTTTCTTT. This sequence encodes CASSSDMNTEAFF.

The chain links TRBV13 to TRBJ2-3, with 8 bases lining up with TRBD2. The length of the CDR3 is 16 residues. The germline V gene has CDR1 PRHDT and CDR2 FYEKMQ (reference sequence). J was trimmed by 4 bases and V by 5 bases; bases with no gene match: 11. The CDR3 nucleotides read TGTGCCAGCAGCGGATCAGCGGGAGCCTGGGCAGATACGCAGTATTTT. Translated, it gives CASSGSAGAWADTQYF.

V is TRBV5-1 and J is TRBJ2-5, with 8 bases fitting TRBD2. The CDR3 is made up of 15 amino acids. Per the germline V gene, CDR1 is SGHRS and CDR2 is YFSETQ. V was clipped by 4 bases and J by 5 bases; unmatched bases: 10. The CDR3: CASSLSGGLVETQYF. The CDR3 coding sequence is TGCGCCAGCAGCCTATCGGGGGGGCTGGTCGAGACCCAGTACTTC.

The rearrangement uses TRBV27 and TRBJ2-1; TRBD1 matches 8 bases. In germline, CDR1 is MNHEY, CDR2 SMNVEV (reference sequence). The J segment lost 0 bases and the V segment lost 4 bases, leaving 8 bases of the junction unmatched. This CDR3 region has 17 residues. The CDR3 protein is CASSSNRQGISYNEQFF. The CDR3 bases are TGTGCCAGCAGTTCGAACCGACAGGGGATCTCCTACAATGAGCAGTTCTTC.

In its sample, this clone was seen once. V gene TRBV27 combines with J gene TRBJ1-4; perhaps TRBD1 as D (5 bases). The germline V and J ends were trimmed by 7 bases and 3 bases, with 9 bases remaining between them. The CDR3 runs to 13 residues. Germline V gene sequence: CDR1 MNHEY, CDR2 SMNVEV (reference sequence). Here the CDR3 reads CASTGRANEKLFF. In nucleotides, the CDR3 is TGTGCCAGCACAGGGAGAGCTAATGAAAAACTGTTTTTT.

V usage is TRBV6-5 and J usage is TRBJ2-5, with TRBD2 matching 7 bases. The CDR3 runs to 12 residues. Germline CDR1 reads MNHEY; CDR2 reads SVGAGI. Trimming took 2 bases from V and 8 from J; bases not matched to a gene: 2. CDR3 nucleotide sequence: TGTGCCAGCAGTTACGCAGCGGGAACCCAGTACTTC. It codes for CASSYAAGTQYF.

The rearrangement joins TRBV2 to TRBJ1-2; TRBD1 might be the D (5 bases). V was cut by 2 bases and J by 4 bases, with 14 bases left in between. The CDR3 is 15 residues long. From germline, CDR1 is SNHLY and CDR2 FYNNEI. DNA of the CDR3: TGTGCCAGCAGTGAACGTCAGGGTAGCGTCTATGGCTACACCTTC. It is translated as CASSERQGSVYGYTF.